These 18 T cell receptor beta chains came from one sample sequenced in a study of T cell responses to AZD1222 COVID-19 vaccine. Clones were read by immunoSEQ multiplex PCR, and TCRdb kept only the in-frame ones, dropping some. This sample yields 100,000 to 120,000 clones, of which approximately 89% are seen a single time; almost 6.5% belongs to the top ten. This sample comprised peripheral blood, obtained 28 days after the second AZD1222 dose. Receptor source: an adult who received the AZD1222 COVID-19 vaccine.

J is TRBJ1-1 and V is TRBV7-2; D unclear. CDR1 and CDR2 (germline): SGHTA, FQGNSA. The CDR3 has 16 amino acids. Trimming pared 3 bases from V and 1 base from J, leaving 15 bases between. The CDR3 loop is CASSFSPTVSNTEAFF. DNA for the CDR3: TGTGCCAGCAGCTTCTCGCCGACGGTCTCGAACACTGAAGCTTTCTTT. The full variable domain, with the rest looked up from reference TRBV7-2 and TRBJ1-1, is GAGVSQSPSNKVTEKGKDVELRCDPISGHTALYWYRQSLGQGLEFLIYFQGNSAPDKSGLPSDRFSAERTGGSVSTLTIQRTQQEDSAVYLCASSFSPTVSNTEAFFGQGTRLTVV.

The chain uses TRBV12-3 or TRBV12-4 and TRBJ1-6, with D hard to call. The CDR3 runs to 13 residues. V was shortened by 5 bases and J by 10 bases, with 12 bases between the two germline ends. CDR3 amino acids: CASSLRSGSPLHF. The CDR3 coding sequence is TGTGCCAGCAGTCTGCGGAGCGGGTCACCCCTCCACTTT.

In nucleotides, the CDR3 is TGTGCCAGCAGCTCCGGACAGGGGGGTAGGGAGACCCAGTACTTC. Translation gives CASSSGQGGRETQYF. V gene TRBV7-9 combines with J gene TRBJ2-5; 10 bases are a match to TRBD1. The CDR3 loop spans 15 amino acids. Germline V gene sequence: CDR1 SEHNR, CDR2 FQNEAQ (reference sequence). The V gene end was trimmed by 4 bases and the J gene end by 5 bases; junction bases not matched to a gene: 7. The full variable domain, in which reference TRBV7-9 and TRBJ2-5 provide the parts outside the CDR3, is DTGVSQNPRHKITKRGQNVTFRCDPISEHNRLYWYRQTLGQGPEFLTYFQNEAQLEKSRLLSDRFSAERPKGSFSTLEIQRTEQGDSAMYLCASSSGQGGRETQYFGPGTRLLVL.

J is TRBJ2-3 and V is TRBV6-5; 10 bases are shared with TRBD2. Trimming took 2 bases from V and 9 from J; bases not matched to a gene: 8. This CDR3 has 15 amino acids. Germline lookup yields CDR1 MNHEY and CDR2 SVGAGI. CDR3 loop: CASSYVLAGVRTQYF. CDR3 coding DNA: TGTGCCAGCAGTTACGTCCTAGCGGGGGTTAGGACGCAGTATTTT.

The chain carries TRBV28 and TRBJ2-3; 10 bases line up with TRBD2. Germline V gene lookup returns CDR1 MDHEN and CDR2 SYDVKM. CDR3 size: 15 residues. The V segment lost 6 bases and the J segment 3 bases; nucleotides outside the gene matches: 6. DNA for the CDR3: TGTGCCAGCAGCCCAAGCGGGGGGGGAACAGATACGCAGTATTTT. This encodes CASSPSGGGTDTQYF.

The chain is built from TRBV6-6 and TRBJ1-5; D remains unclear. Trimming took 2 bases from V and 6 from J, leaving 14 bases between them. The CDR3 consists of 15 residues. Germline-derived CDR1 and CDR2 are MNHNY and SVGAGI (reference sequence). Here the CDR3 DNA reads TGTGCCAGCAGTTACCAACCCGCGAGTGGTCAGCCCCAGCATTTT. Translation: CASSYQPASGQPQHF.

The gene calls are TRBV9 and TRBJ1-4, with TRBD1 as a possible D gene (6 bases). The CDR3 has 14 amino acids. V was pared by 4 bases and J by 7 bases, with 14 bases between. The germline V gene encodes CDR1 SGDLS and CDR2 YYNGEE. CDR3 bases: TGTGCCAGCAGCACCCCAGGGGAGTCTGAAAAACTGTTTTTT. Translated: CASSTPGESEKLFF.

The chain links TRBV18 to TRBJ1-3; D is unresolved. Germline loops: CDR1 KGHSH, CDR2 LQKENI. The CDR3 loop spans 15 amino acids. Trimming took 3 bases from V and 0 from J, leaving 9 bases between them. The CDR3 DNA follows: TGTGCCAGCTCACCGGAATTGAGCTCTGGAAACACCATATATTTT. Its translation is CASSPELSSGNTIYF.

CDR3 region: CASTQLIDRGNSPLHF. The CDR3 DNA sequence: TGTGCCAGCACCCAGTTAATTGACAGGGGGAATTCACCCCTCCACTTT. V and J are TRBV6-6 and TRBJ1-6, with 9 bases fitting TRBD1. The germline V gene has CDR1 MNHNY and CDR2 SVGAGI (reference sequence). The J segment lost 7 bases and the V segment lost 7 bases, leaving 11 bases of the junction unmatched. The CDR3 has 16 amino acids.

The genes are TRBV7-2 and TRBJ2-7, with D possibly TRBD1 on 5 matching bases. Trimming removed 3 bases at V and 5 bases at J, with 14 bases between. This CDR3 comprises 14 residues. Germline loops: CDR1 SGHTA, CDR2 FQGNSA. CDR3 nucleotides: TGTGCCAGCAGCTTCCAAGGCAGGGTAAACGAGCAGTACTTC. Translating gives CASSFQGRVNEQYF. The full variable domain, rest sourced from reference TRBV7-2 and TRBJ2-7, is GAGVSQSPSNKVTEKGKDVELRCDPISGHTALYWYRQSLGQGLEFLIYFQGNSAPDKSGLPSDRFSAERTGGSVSTLTIQRTQQEDSAVYLCASSFQGRVNEQYFGPGTRLTVT.

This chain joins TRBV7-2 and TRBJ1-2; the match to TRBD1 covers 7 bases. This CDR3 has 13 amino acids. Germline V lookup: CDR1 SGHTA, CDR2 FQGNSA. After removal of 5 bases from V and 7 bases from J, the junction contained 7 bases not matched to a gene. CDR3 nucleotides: TGTGCCAGCAGCGGTGACAGGGTCCTTGGCTACACCTTC. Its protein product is CASSGDRVLGYTF.

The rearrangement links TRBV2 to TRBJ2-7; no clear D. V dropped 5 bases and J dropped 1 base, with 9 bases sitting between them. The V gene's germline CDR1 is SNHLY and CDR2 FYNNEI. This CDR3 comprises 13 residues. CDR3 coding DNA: TGTGCCAGCAGTCCCGAGCTTTCCTACGAGCAGTACTTC. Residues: CASSPELSYEQYF. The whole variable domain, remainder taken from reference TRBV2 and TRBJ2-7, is EPEVTQTPSHQVTQMGQEVILRCVPISNHLYFYWYRQILGQKVEFLVSFYNNEISEKSEIFDDQFSVERPDGSNFTLKIRSTKLEDSAMYFCASSPELSYEQYFGPGTRLTVT.

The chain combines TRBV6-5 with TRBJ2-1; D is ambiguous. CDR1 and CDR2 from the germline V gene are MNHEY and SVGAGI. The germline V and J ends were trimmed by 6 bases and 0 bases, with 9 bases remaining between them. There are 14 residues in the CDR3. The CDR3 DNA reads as TGTGCCAGCAGGGGCCTGAGCTCCTACAATGAGCAGTTCTTC. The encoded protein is CASRGLSSYNEQFF.

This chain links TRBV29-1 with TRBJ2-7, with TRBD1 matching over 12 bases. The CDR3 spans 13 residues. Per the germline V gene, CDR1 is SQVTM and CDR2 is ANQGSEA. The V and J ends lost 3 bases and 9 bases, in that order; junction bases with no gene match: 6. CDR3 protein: CSVDGTGGGRQYF. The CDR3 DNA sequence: TGCAGCGTTGACGGGACAGGGGGCGGTAGGCAGTACTTC.

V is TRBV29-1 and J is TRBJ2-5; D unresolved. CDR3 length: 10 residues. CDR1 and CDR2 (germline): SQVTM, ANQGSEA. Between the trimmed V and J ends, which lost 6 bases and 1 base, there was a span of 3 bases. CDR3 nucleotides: TGCAGCGTCGCCCAAGAGACCCAGTACTTC. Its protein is CSVAQETQYF.

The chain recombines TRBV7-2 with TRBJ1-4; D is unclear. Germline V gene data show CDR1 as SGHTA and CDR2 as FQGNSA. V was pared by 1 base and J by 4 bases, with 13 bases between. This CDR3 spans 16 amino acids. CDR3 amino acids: CASSLVGRMFNEKLFF. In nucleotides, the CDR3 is TGTGCCAGCAGCTTAGTCGGCAGAATGTTTAATGAAAAACTGTTTTTT.

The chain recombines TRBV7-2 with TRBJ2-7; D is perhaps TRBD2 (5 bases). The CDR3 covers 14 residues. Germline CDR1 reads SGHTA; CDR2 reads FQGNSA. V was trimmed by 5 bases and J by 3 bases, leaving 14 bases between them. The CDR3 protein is CASSPSGRDYEQYF. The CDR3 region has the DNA TGTGCCAGCAGCCCCAGTGGCCGGGACTACGAGCAGTACTTC.

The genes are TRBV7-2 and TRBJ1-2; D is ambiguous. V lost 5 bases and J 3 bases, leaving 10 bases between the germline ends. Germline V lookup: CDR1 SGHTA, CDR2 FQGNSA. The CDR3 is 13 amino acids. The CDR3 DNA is TGTGCCAGCAGCAAAGGGAGTGACTATGGCTACACCTTC. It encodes CASSKGSDYGYTF.